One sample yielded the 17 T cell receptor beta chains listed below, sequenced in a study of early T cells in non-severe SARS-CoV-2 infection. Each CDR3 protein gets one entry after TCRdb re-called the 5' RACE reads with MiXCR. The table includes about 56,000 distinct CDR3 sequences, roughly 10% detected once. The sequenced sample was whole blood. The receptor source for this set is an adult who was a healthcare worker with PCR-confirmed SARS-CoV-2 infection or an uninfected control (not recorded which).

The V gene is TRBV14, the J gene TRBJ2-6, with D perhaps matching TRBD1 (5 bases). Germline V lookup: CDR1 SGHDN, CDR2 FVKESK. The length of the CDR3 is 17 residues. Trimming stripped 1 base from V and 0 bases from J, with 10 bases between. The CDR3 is CASSQVSGLSGANVLTF. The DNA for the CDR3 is TGTGCCAGCAGCCAAGTTTCAGGGCTCTCTGGGGCCAACGTCCTGACTTTC.

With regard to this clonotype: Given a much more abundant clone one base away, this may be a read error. CDR3 loop: CVSSLQAGTADGQYF. CDR3 DNA: TGTGTCAGCAGCCTCCAGGCCGGCACCGCGGACGGGCAGTACTTC. The chain employs TRBV7-6 and TRBJ2-7; D gene ambiguous. Germline V gene sequence: CDR1 SGHVS, CDR2 FNYEAQ. CDR3 length: 15 residues.

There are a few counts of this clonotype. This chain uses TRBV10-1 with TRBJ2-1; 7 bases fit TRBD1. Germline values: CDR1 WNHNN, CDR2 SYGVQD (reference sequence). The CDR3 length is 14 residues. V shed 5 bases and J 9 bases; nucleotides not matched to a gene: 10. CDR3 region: CASSIGTARGEQFF. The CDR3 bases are TGCGCCAGCAGTATCGGGACAGCCCGCGGTGAGCAGTTCTTC.

CDR3 sequence reads: CASSHWTAGNTIYF. In nucleotides, the CDR3 is TGTGCCAGCAGCCATTGGACGGCTGGAAACACCATATATTTT. This rearrangement joins TRBV3-1 to TRBJ1-3; D remains ambiguous. Germline lookup yields CDR1 LGHDT and CDR2 YNNKEL (reference sequence). V shed 3 bases and J shed 2 bases, with 8 bases lying between them. The CDR3 consists of 14 residues.

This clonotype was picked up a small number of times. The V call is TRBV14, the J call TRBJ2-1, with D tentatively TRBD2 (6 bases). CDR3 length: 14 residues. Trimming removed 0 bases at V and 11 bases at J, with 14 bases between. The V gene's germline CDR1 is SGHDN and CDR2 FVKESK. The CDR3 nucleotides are TGTGCCAGCAGCCAAGAGAGAGCAGGGAGGAAGCAGTTCTTC. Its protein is CASSQERAGRKQFF.

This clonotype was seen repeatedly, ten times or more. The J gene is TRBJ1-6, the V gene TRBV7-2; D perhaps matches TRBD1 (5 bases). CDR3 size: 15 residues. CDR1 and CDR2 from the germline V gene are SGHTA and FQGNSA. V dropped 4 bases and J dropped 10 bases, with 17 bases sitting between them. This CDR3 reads CASSSQAGLQSPLHF. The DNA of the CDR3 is TGTGCCAGCAGCTCCCAGGCAGGGCTACAGTCACCCCTCCACTTT.

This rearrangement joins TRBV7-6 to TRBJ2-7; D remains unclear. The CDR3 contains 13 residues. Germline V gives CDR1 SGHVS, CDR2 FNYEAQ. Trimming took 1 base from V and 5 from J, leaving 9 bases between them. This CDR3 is CASSLGFSDEQYF. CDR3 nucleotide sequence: TGTGCCAGCAGCTTAGGATTTAGTGACGAGCAGTACTTC.

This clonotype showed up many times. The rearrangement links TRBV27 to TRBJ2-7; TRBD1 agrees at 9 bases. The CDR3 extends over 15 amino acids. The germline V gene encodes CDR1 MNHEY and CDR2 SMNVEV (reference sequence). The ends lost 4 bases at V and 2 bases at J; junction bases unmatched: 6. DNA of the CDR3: TGTGCCAGCAGTTCCGGGACAGGGAGAACCTACGAGCAGTACTTC. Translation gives CASSSGTGRTYEQYF.

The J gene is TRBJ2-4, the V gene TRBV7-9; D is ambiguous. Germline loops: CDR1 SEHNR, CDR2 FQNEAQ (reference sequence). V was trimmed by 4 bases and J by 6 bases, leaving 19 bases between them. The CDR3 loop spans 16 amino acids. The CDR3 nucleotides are TGTGCCAGCAGCTCCGGAATTAGAAGGTTTGGAAACATTCAGTACTTC. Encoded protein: CASSSGIRRFGNIQYF.

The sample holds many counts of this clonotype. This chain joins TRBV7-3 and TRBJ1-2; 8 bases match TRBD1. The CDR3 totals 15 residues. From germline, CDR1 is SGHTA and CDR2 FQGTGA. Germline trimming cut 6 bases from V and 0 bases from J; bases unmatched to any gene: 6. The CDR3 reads CASRFGTGPNYGYTF. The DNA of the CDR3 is TGTGCCAGCAGATTCGGGACAGGTCCTAACTATGGCTACACCTTC.

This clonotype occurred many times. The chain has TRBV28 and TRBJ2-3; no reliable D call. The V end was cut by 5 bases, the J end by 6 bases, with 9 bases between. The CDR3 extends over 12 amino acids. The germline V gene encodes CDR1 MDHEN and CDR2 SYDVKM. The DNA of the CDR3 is TGTGCCAGCAGTCTCTCCATGGATACGCAGTATTTT. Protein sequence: CASSLSMDTQYF.

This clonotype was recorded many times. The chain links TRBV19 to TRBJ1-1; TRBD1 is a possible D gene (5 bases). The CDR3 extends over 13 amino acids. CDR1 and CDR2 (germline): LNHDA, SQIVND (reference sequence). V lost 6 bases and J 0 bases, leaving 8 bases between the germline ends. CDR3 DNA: TGTGCCAGTAGAACAGGCTTGAACACTGAAGCTTTCTTT. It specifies CASRTGLNTEAFF.

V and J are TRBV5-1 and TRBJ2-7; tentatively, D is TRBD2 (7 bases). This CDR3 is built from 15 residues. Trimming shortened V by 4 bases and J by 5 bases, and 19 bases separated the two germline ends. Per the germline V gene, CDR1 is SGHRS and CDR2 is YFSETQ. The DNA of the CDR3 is TGCGCCAGCAGCCTCACGGGGGGCGCGGTCCACGAGCAGTACTTC. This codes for CASSLTGGAVHEQYF.

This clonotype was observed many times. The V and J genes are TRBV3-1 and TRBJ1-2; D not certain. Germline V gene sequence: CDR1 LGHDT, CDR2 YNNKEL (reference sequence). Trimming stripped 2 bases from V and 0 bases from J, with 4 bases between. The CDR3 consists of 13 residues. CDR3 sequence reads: CASSQNPNYGYTF. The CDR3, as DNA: TGTGCCAGCAGCCAAAATCCTAACTATGGCTACACCTTC.

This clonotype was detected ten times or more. In nucleotides, the CDR3 is TGTGCCAGCAGTCGACAGGGCGCCTACGAGCAGTACTTC. Protein product: CASSRQGAYEQYF. The chain couples TRBV3-1 to TRBJ2-7; 7 bases align to TRBD1. V was clipped by 6 bases and J by 2 bases; unmatched bases: 4. This CDR3 spans 13 amino acids. Germline V gene lookup returns CDR1 LGHDT and CDR2 YNNKEL (reference sequence).

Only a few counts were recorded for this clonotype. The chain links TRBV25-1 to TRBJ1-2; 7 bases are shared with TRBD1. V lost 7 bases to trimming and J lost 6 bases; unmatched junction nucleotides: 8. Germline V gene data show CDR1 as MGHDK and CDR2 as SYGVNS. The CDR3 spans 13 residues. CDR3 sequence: CASTEEGAHGYTF. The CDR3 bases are TGTGCCAGCACCGAAGAGGGGGCCCATGGCTACACCTTC.

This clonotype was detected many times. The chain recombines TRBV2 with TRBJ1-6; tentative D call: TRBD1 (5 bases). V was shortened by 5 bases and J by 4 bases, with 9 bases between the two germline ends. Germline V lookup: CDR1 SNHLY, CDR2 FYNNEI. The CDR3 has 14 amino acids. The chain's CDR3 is CASSRQPYNSPLHF. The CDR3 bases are TGTGCCAGCAGTAGACAGCCTTATAATTCACCCCTCCACTTT.